Following are 2 T cell receptor beta chains from one sample sequenced in a study of blood T cells in healthy people across ages. Primed by a sample-barcoded 5' primer and a J-beta primer mix, a second PCR proceeded for 7 to 11 cycles. TCRdb recomputed calls from the 5' RACE reads with MiXCR, one row per CDR3 protein. This table has over 1,500,000 distinct CDR3 sequences, less than 50% appearing once. Sequencing was performed on blood. Receptors were obtained from a woman aged 40 to 49 in good health.

This chain connects TRBV29-1 to TRBJ2-3; D remains unclear. The V gene's germline CDR1 is SQVTM and CDR2 ANQGSEA. V was clipped by 4 bases and J by 0 bases, with 14 bases between them. The CDR3 consists of 15 residues. Written as DNA, the CDR3 is TGCAGCGTTGGGGCAGGTTTTTCTAGCACAGATACGCAGTATTTT. Protein sequence: CSVGAGFSSTDTQYF.

This clonotype appeared a few times. The V and J genes are TRBV6-6 and TRBJ1-2; 11 bases map to TRBD1. Per the germline V gene, CDR1 is MNHNY and CDR2 is SVGAGI (reference sequence). V lost 0 bases and J lost 7; bases outside the gene matches: 4. The CDR3 sequence is 15 residues long. The DNA for the CDR3 is TGTGCCAGCAGTTACTCTGGACAGGGGGCAGGTGGCTACACCTTC. Protein: CASSYSGQGAGGYTF.